A selection of T cell receptor beta chains follows, all from one sample in a study of T-cell memory formation after mild COVID-19. MiXCR, applied by TCRdb to the 5' RACE reads, yields one record per CDR3 protein. In the table there are 300,000 or so distinct CDR3 sequences, around 15% of which are singletons. The sequenced sample was PBMCs or a T cell subset sorted from them (not recorded which). The receptor set was obtained from a man aged 18 to 30 who had mild COVID-19 (a few samples of this study predate the infection). Cell type and time point are not known. Each CDR3 is given with its conserved first and last residue. The order of the fields is clone size, V gene, J gene, CDR3 protein. Clone size is shown for a subset of rows, as once, few, many or a class of expanded clone.

>.|TRBV12-3/TRBV12-4|TRBJ1-2
CASSRPGTGKPGYTF
>.|TRBV6-2/TRBV6-3|TRBJ1-2
CASSSLGQIYGYTF
>many|TRBV7-9|TRBJ2-2
CASSGTGYTGELFF
>many|TRBV7-2|TRBJ2-3
CASSVDGGTDTQYF
>few|TRBV4-2|TRBJ2-2
CASSQDYLAGGPGELFF
>few|TRBV29-1|TRBJ1-1
CSVAGAGSGEAFF
>few|TRBV19|TRBJ2-4
CASSIRVNKNIQYF
>few|TRBV3-1|TRBJ2-7
CASSQYFAYEQYF
>few|TRBV10-2|TRBJ2-7
CASSRQGAIYEQYF
>.|TRBV18|TRBJ1-2
CASSPTTSGQGSGYTF
>few|TRBV7-8|TRBJ2-7
CASSSYQGISYEQYF